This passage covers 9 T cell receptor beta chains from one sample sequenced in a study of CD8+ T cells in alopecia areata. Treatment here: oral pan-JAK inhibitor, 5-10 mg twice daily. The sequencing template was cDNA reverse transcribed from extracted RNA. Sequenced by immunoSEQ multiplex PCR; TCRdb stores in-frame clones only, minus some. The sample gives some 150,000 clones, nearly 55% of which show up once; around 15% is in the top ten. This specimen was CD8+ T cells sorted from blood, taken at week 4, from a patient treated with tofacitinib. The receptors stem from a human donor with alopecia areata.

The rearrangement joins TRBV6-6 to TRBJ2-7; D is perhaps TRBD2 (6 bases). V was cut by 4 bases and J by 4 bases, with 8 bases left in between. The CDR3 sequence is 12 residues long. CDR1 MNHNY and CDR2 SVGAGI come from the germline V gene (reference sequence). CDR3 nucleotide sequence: TGTGCCAGCAGTTTTAGCGGTTACGAGCAGTACTTC. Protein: CASSFSGYEQYF.

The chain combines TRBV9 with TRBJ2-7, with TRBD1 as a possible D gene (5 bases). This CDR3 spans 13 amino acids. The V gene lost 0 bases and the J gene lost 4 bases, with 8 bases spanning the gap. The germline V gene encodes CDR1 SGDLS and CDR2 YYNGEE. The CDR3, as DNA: TGTGCCAGCAGCGTAGACAGGTCATACGAGCAGTACTTC. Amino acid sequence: CASSVDRSYEQYF.

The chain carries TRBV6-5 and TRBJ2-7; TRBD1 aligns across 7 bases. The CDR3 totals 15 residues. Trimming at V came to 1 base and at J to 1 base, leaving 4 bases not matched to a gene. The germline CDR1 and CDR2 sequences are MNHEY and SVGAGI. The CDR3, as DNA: TGTGCCAGCAGTTACTGGGACAGTGGATCCTACGAGCAGTACTTC. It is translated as CASSYWDSGSYEQYF.

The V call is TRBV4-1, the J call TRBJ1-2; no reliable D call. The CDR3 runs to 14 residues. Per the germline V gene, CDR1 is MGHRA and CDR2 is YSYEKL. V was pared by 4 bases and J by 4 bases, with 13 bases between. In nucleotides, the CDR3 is TGCGCCAGCAGCCCCCGGACGGACCTCTATGGCTACACCTTC. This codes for CASSPRTDLYGYTF.

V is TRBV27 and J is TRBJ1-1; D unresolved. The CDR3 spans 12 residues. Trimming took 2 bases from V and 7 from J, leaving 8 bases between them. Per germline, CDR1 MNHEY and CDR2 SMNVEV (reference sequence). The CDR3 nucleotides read TGTGCCAGCAGTTTACCGGGAGTTGAAGCTTTCTTT. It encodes CASSLPGVEAFF.

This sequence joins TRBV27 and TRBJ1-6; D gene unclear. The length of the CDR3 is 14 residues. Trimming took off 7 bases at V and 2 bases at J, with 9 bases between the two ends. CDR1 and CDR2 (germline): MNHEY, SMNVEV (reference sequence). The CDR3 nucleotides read TGTGCCAGCACCATGGGTCCCTATAATTCACCCCTCCACTTT. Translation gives CASTMGPYNSPLHF.

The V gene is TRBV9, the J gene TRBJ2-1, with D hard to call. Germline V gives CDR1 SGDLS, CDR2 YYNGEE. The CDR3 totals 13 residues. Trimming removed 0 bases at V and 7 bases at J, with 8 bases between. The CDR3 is CASSVGYVNEQFF. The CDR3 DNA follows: TGTGCCAGCAGCGTAGGATATGTAAATGAGCAGTTCTTC. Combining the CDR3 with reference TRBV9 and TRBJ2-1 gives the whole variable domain DSGVTQTPKHLITATGQRVTLRCSPRSGDLSVYWYQQSLDQGLQFLIQYYNGEERAKGNILERFSAQQFPDLHSELNLSSLELGDSALYFCASSVGYVNEQFFGPGTRLTVL.

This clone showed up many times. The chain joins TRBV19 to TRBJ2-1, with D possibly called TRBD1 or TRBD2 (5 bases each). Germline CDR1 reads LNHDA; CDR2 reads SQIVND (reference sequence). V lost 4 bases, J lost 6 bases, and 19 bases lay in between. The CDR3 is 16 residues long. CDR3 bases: TGTGCCAGTAGTACCGGGGCCGCCCATGGGGCCAATGAGCAGTTCTTC. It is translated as CASSTGAAHGANEQFF.

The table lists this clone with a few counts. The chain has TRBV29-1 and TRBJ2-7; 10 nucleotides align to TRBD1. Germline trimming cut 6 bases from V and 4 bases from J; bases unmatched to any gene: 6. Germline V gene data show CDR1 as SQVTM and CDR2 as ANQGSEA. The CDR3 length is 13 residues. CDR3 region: CSVGTGERYEQYF. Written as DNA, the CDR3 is TGCAGCGTGGGGACAGGGGAGAGATACGAGCAGTACTTC.